One sample yielded the 31 T cell receptor beta chains listed below, sequenced in a study of graft-versus-host responses after intestinal transplantation. Their antigen targets remain unknown. Produced via immunoSEQ multiplex PCR; TCRdb's table is partial and in-frame only. The data show some 120,000 clones, with 90% to 95% seen just once and over 0.15% held by the top ten. This specimen was unstimulated CD4+ T cells sorted from spleen or lymph node cells, taken before intestinal transplant. The receptors were sampled from a human donor who received an intestinal transplant.

The chain couples TRBV7-9 to TRBJ1-2; D possibly corresponds to TRBD1 (6 bases). Germline lookup yields CDR1 SEHNR and CDR2 FQNEAQ (reference sequence). V lost 5 bases, J lost 8 bases, and 18 bases lay in between. CDR3 length equals 14 residues. Written as DNA, the CDR3 is TGTGCCAGCAGCAAACAGGGAACCCTGTGGGGCTACACCTTC. As protein: CASSKQGTLWGYTF. The full variable domain, in which reference TRBV7-9 and TRBJ1-2 provide the parts outside the CDR3, is DTGVSQNPRHKITKRGQNVTFRCDPISEHNRLYWYRQTLGQGPEFLTYFQNEAQLEKSRLLSDRFSAERPKGSFSTLEIQRTEQGDSAMYLCASSKQGTLWGYTFGSGTRLTVV.

This chain joins TRBV6-5 and TRBJ1-1; weak D call: TRBD1 (6 bases). Germline V gene lookup returns CDR1 MNHEY and CDR2 SVGAGI. With 4 bases removed from V and 3 bases from J, the gap between germline ends came to 15 bases. The CDR3 has 15 amino acids. CDR3 bases: TGTGCCAGCAGTTCCCCCACACAGGGCTACACTGAAGCTTTCTTT. This gives the protein CASSSPTQGYTEAFF.

The V call is TRBV27, the J call TRBJ2-5; D is perhaps TRBD2 (5 bases). In germline, CDR1 is MNHEY, CDR2 SMNVEV (reference sequence). V gave up 7 bases and J gave up 5 bases, with 5 bases separating them. The CDR3 has 10 amino acids. The CDR3 region is CASKRETQYF. CDR3 nucleotide sequence: TGTGCCAGCAAGCGGGAGACCCAGTACTTC.

As DNA, the CDR3 is TGTGCCAGCGTCCGGGACAGAGACAATGAGCAGTTCTTC. Protein sequence: CASVRDRDNEQFF. The rearrangement joins TRBV2 to TRBJ2-1; TRBD1 aligns across 7 bases. The V segment lost 8 bases and the J segment 5 bases; nucleotides outside the gene matches: 6. From germline, CDR1 is SNHLY and CDR2 FYNNEI. The CDR3 loop spans 13 amino acids.

The chain combines TRBV6-6 with TRBJ2-7; tentatively, D is TRBD1 (5 bases). V lost 4 bases and J lost 1, with 11 bases in between. This CDR3 has 14 amino acids. Germline values: CDR1 MNHNY, CDR2 SVGAGI (reference sequence). The CDR3 DNA reads as TGTGCCAGCAGTTCACACGACAGATCCTACGAGCAGTACTTC. Its translation: CASSSHDRSYEQYF.

This chain connects TRBV6-1 to TRBJ2-4, with D unresolved. V was clipped by 3 bases and J by 7 bases, with 10 bases between them. The CDR3 is 13 residues long. Germline-derived CDR1 and CDR2 are MNHNS and SASEGT. The CDR3 DNA sequence: TGTGCCAGCAGTGAGTCTCCCCAGAACATTCAGTACTTC. Amino acid sequence: CASSESPQNIQYF.

The chain couples TRBV5-6 to TRBJ1-1, with D possibly TRBD1 on 5 matching bases. The CDR3 consists of 14 residues. The germline CDR1 and CDR2 sequences are SGHDT and YYEEEE. Trimming shortened V by 4 bases and J by 8 bases, and 18 bases separated the two germline ends. The CDR3 spells CASSKDTSLGEAFF. The DNA for the CDR3 is TGTGCCAGCAGCAAGGACACATCATTAGGAGAAGCTTTCTTT.

The V and J genes are TRBV18 and TRBJ1-4, with a possible D match to TRBD1 (5 bases). There are 14 residues in the CDR3. Germline CDR1 reads KGHSH; CDR2 reads LQKENI. V gave up 1 base and J gave up 5 bases, with 8 bases separating them. In nucleotides, the CDR3 is TGTGCCAGCTCACCACAGGGACCGAATGAAAAACTGTTTTTT. Translation gives CASSPQGPNEKLFF.

This clone was counted once. The V gene is TRBV5-6, the J gene TRBJ2-7; no clear D. Germline V lookup: CDR1 SGHDT, CDR2 YYEEEE. This CDR3 has 16 amino acids. The ends were cut back, 5 bases at V and 7 bases at J, with 25 bases in the middle. The CDR3 reads CASRLRTLFSQPEQYF. The CDR3 bases are TGTGCCAGCAGGCTTCGTACGCTCTTTTCCCAGCCGGAGCAGTACTTC.

This clone turned up a few times. The rearrangement links TRBV14 to TRBJ2-6; 7 bases are a match to TRBD1. The CDR3 loop spans 16 amino acids. After removal of 4 bases from V and 1 base from J, the junction contained 4 bases not matched to a gene. Germline loops: CDR1 SGHDN, CDR2 FVKESK. CDR3 amino acids: CASSRTGLSGANVLTF. The CDR3 DNA sequence: TGTGCCAGCAGCCGGACAGGTTTATCTGGGGCCAACGTCCTGACTTTC.

This chain uses TRBV6-5 with TRBJ1-5; TRBD1 might be the D (5 bases). Trimming stripped 6 bases from V and 3 bases from J, with 15 bases between. CDR3 size: 15 residues. CDR1 is MNHEY, CDR2 SVGAGI, per germline. The CDR3, as DNA: TGTGCCAGCAGGCCCCAGTTAGGGGCCAATCAGCCCCAGCATTTT. Amino acid sequence: CASRPQLGANQPQHF.

The chain couples TRBV10-2 to TRBJ2-4, with no clear D. V was clipped by 4 bases and J by 2 bases, with 9 bases between them. The CDR3 is made up of 14 amino acids. Germline loops: CDR1 WSHSY, CDR2 SAAADI. The CDR3 reads CASSVNLPKNIQYF. CDR3 bases: TGCGCCAGCAGTGTTAATCTCCCCAAAAACATTCAGTACTTC.

The chain carries TRBV10-3 and TRBJ2-2, with TRBD1 matching 9 bases. With 4 bases clipped from V and 6 bases from J, the junction kept 6 bases outside the gene matches. This CDR3 has 15 residues. Germline CDR1 reads ENHRY; CDR2 reads SYGVKD. In DNA form, the CDR3 reads TGTGCCATCAGTGGCCCGGGACAGGGTGCCGGGGAGCTGTTTTTT. Its protein product is CAISGPGQGAGELFF.

The rearrangement uses TRBV5-1 and TRBJ2-2; no firm D call. V was pared by 5 bases and J by 4 bases, with 3 bases between. The CDR3 consists of 11 residues. From germline, CDR1 is SGHRS and CDR2 YFSETQ. CDR3: CASRFTGELFF. The CDR3 coding sequence is TGCGCCAGCAGGTTCACCGGGGAGCTGTTTTTT.

This rearrangement joins TRBV5-6 to TRBJ2-3; TRBD1 matches 7 bases. Germline V gene sequence: CDR1 SGHDT, CDR2 YYEEEE. With 3 bases clipped from V and 2 bases from J, the junction kept 3 bases outside the gene matches. The CDR3 is 14 amino acids. The CDR3 protein is CASSWDRTTDTQYF. CDR3 in DNA: TGTGCCAGCAGCTGGGACAGAACCACAGATACGCAGTATTTT.

Here the CDR3 DNA reads TGTGCCATCGGTATTGGGGGGCCGGGTGCTGGAAACACCATATATTTT. Protein sequence: CAIGIGGPGAGNTIYF. The chain couples TRBV10-3 to TRBJ1-3, with D possibly TRBD1 on 6 matching bases. V was pared by 8 bases and J by 2 bases, with 19 bases between. This CDR3 spans 16 amino acids. Germline V lookup: CDR1 ENHRY, CDR2 SYGVKD.

This rearrangement joins TRBV6-1 to TRBJ2-5; tentative D call: TRBD2 (6 bases). Per the germline V gene, CDR1 is MNHNS and CDR2 is SASEGT. V was shortened by 6 bases and J by 4 bases, with 15 bases between the two germline ends. The length of the CDR3 is 14 residues. CDR3 protein: CASSKTRRRETQYF. For the CDR3, the DNA is TGTGCCAGCAGCAAGACTAGGCGGAGAGAGACCCAGTACTTC.

V gene TRBV18 combines with J gene TRBJ1-5, with 7 bases lining up with TRBD1. Germline V gene data show CDR1 as KGHSH and CDR2 as LQKENI. The trim removed 4 bases at V and 2 bases at J, leaving 2 bases unmatched. The CDR3 is made up of 14 amino acids. The CDR3 protein is CASSQGAGNQPQHF. CDR3 in DNA: TGTGCCAGCTCACAGGGGGCAGGCAATCAGCCCCAGCATTTT.

V is TRBV5-5 and J is TRBJ1-6, with 7 bases fitting TRBD1. CDR3 size: 16 residues. Germline CDR1 is SGHKS and CDR2 is YYEKEE (reference sequence). J lost 8 bases, V lost 0 bases, and 8 bases had no gene match. CDR3 bases: TGTGCCAGCAGCTTGGTGGGACAGCGTTTTCATTCACCCCTCCACTTT. It yields the protein CASSLVGQRFHSPLHF.

In its sample, this clone was seen a few times. The V and J genes are TRBV10-3 and TRBJ1-3; 7 bases fit TRBD1. The germline V gene encodes CDR1 ENHRY and CDR2 SYGVKD. The J segment lost 0 bases and the V segment lost 7 bases, leaving 9 bases of the junction unmatched. The CDR3 length is 16 residues. In DNA, the CDR3 is TGTGCCATCACGAAGGGGCAGGGGGGCTCTGGAAACACCATATATTTT. Amino acid sequence: CAITKGQGGSGNTIYF.

The rearrangement uses TRBV9 and TRBJ1-1, with a possible D match to TRBD1 (6 bases). Trimming shortened V by 3 bases and J by 5 bases, and 11 bases separated the two germline ends. Germline CDR1 SGDLS, CDR2 YYNGEE. The CDR3 length is 13 residues. The CDR3 loop reads CASSGIGQTEAFF. The CDR3 DNA is TGTGCCAGCAGCGGAATTGGACAGACTGAAGCTTTCTTT.

The chain is built from TRBV29-1 and TRBJ1-4, with TRBD1 matching 9 bases. This CDR3 has 13 amino acids. Per germline, CDR1 SQVTM and CDR2 ANQGSEA. Trimming cost V 5 bases and J 8 bases; bases outside gene matches: 6. CDR3 residues: CSVLGQGTEKLFF. DNA for the CDR3: TGCAGCGTTCTGGGACAGGGAACGGAAAAACTGTTTTTT.

The chain uses TRBV27 and TRBJ1-6; no clear D gene. CDR1 is MNHEY, CDR2 SMNVEV, per germline (reference sequence). The CDR3 length is 12 residues. With 3 bases removed from V and 8 bases from J, the gap between germline ends came to 5 bases. CDR3 residues: CASSFSDSPLHF. CDR3 coding DNA: TGTGCCAGCAGTTTCTCGGATTCACCCCTCCACTTT.

The chain recombines TRBV9 with TRBJ2-5, with D perhaps given as TRBD1 or TRBD2 (6 bases each). V was cut by 1 base and J by 1 base, with 14 bases left in between. Per germline, CDR1 SGDLS and CDR2 YYNGEE. The CDR3 contains 16 residues. The CDR3 DNA reads TGTGCCAGCAGCGTACAAGGGGGGCAGGTCCAAGAGACCCAGTACTTC. Translation gives CASSVQGGQVQETQYF.

The rearrangement uses TRBV6-5 and TRBJ1-1; D might be TRBD1 (5 bases). Germline assignment: CDR1 MNHEY and CDR2 SVGAGI. This CDR3 contains 15 residues. Trimming left V 4 bases short and J 1 base short, with 13 bases between. In DNA form, the CDR3 reads TGTGCCAGCAGTTTCGGGACGGTTAAGAACACTGAAGCTTTCTTT. Amino acid sequence: CASSFGTVKNTEAFF.

The chain couples TRBV19 to TRBJ1-1, with D unresolved. V was cut by 5 bases and J by 1 base, with 17 bases left in between. CDR1 is LNHDA and CDR2 is SQIVND in the germline V gene (reference sequence). The CDR3 sequence is 16 residues long. The CDR3 sequence is CASSSIGLMGNTEAFF. CDR3 nucleotide sequence: TGTGCCAGTAGTTCGATCGGCCTAATGGGGAACACTGAAGCTTTCTTT.

J is TRBJ1-6 and V is TRBV28, with D unresolved. V shed 3 bases and J shed 10 bases, with 25 bases lying between them. From germline, CDR1 is MDHEN and CDR2 SYDVKM. This CDR3 spans 18 amino acids. The CDR3 coding sequence is TGTGCCAGCAGTTTTGAGGGTACGGTTGGACGGTATTCATCACCCCTCCACTTT. It encodes CASSFEGTVGRYSSPLHF.

The chain joins TRBV19 to TRBJ1-1, with a tentative D call TRBD1 (5 bases). Trimming removed 5 bases from V and 6 bases from J, with 19 bases in between. Looked up from germline, CDR1 is LNHDA and CDR2 is SQIVND (reference sequence). CDR3 length: 15 residues. The CDR3 nucleotides read TGTGCCAGTAGTGCTGAAACGGGGGGGAGCTCTGAAGCTTTCTTT. Protein: CASSAETGGSSEAFF.

The CDR3 here is CASRARPRARTEAFF. The CDR3 bases are TGTGCCAGCCGTGCCCGCCCCAGAGCGAGAACTGAAGCTTTCTTT. The chain combines TRBV2 with TRBJ1-1; no clear D gene. V shed 8 bases and J shed 5 bases, with 21 bases lying between them. There are 15 residues in the CDR3. CDR1 and CDR2 from the germline V gene are SNHLY and FYNNEI. The entire variable domain, with the rest obtained from reference TRBV2 and TRBJ1-1, is as follows: EPEVTQTPSHQVTQMGQEVILRCVPISNHLYFYWYRQILGQKVEFLVSFYNNEISEKSEIFDDQFSVERPDGSNFTLKIRSTKLEDSAMYFCASRARPRARTEAFFGQGTRLTVV.

This chain links TRBV6-1 with TRBJ2-7, with 8 bases identical to TRBD2. Unmatched junction bases numbered 9, after V lost 10 bases and J lost 4 bases. In germline, CDR1 is MNHNS, CDR2 SASEGT. CDR3 size: 13 residues. The CDR3 DNA sequence: TGTGCCACAACCTCGGGGGGGCCTTACGAGCAGTACTTC. Its protein product is CATTSGGPYEQYF.

The gene calls are TRBV5-4 and TRBJ2-7; 8 bases line up with TRBD2. V lost 2 bases, J lost 7 bases, and 8 bases stayed unmatched. The CDR3 contains 14 residues. Per germline, CDR1 SGHNT and CDR2 YYREEE (reference sequence). The CDR3 coding sequence is TGTGCCAGCAGCTTTGTTGCTTCGGGGGGGGAGCAGTACTTC. It is translated as CASSFVASGGEQYF. The whole variable domain, remainder taken from reference TRBV5-4 and TRBJ2-7, is ETGVTQSPTHLIKTRGQQVTLRCSSQSGHNTVSWYQQALGQGPQFIFQYYREEENGRGNFPPRFSGLQFPNYSSELNVNALELDDSALYLCASSFVASGGEQYFGPGTRLTVT.